Listed here is a single T cell receptor beta chain. The antigen is undetermined. This entry comes from a study of OX40 agonist ivuxolimab in advanced cancers. Background on the study: Those treated in dose escalation had hepatocellular carcinoma, melanoma, renal cell cancer or head and neck cancer. Earlier treatment with anti-PD-1, anti-PD-L1 or anti-CTLA-4 was permitted, and around 43% had received some.

The data were produced by immunoSEQ multiplex PCR, yet TCRdb's version contains in-frame clones alone and is incomplete. This table has under 85,000 clones, about 85% appearing once. Germline V gene data show CDR1 as SGDLS and CDR2 as YYNGEE. Losses at the gene ends were 5 bases for V and 4 bases for J; bases not matched to a gene: 6. The CDR3 consists of 14 residues. General study findings and limits: Among the lowest peripheral clonal expansion occurred in 0.1-3.0 mg/kg partial responders.

Sequencing was performed on CD4+ or CD8+ T cells sorted from blood, taken in a trial of the OX40 agonist ivuxolimab. The sequence came from an adult with an advanced solid tumor such as melanoma, head and neck, liver or kidney cancer. V and J are TRBV9 and TRBJ1-3, with TRBD1 identical over 7 bases. CDR3 nucleotide sequence: TGTGCCAGCAGGGAACAGGGGACGGGAAACACCATATATTTT. Protein: CASREQGTGNTIYF.